These 27 T cell receptor beta chains were all obtained from the same sample, sequenced in a study of response to subunit inactivated influenza vaccine. Each CDR3 protein is one row after TCRdb ran MiXCR on the RT-PCR reads. The data hold hundreds of thousands of distinct CDR3 sequences, with around 18% observed a single time. This sample comprised PBMCs from blood, obtained about 5 days after vaccination. The receptors were gathered from a man aged 45-65 years who received an inactivated influenza vaccine.

The chain is built from TRBV12-3 or TRBV12-4 and TRBJ1-4; D remains unclear. This CDR3 is 13 amino acids long. With 6 bases removed from V and 5 bases from J, the gap between germline ends came to 10 bases. In DNA form, the CDR3 reads TGTGCCAGCAGCCTCCGTAGGAATGAAAAACTGTTTTTT. Amino acids: CASSLRRNEKLFF.

CDR3 residues: CATSRDTGVTFNTGELFF. The CDR3 DNA follows: TGTGCCACCAGCAGGGACACCGGTGTAACCTTTAACACCGGGGAGCTGTTTTTT. The J gene is TRBJ2-2, the V gene TRBV15, with D perhaps matching TRBD1 (5 bases). V was shortened by 3 bases and J by 2 bases, with 19 bases between the two germline ends. This CDR3 has 18 residues. The germline V gene has CDR1 LNHNV and CDR2 YYDKDF (reference sequence).

V usage is TRBV28 and J usage is TRBJ1-2, with 10 bases identical to TRBD1. The V segment lost 6 bases and the J segment 8 bases; nucleotides outside the gene matches: 12. The CDR3 loop spans 15 amino acids. Germline assignment: CDR1 MDHEN and CDR2 SYDVKM. CDR3 nucleotides: TGTGCCAGCAGGTCACCCGGGACAGGGGCTAGGGGCTACACCTTC. This translates into CASRSPGTGARGYTF.

This clonotype was detected only a few times. The chain uses TRBV4-1 and TRBJ1-2; 8 positions agree with TRBD1. The germline CDR1 and CDR2 sequences are MGHRA and YSYEKL. CDR3 size: 18 residues. Unmatched junction bases numbered 15, after V lost 5 bases and J lost 1 base. CDR3 region: CASSSAPIGQGRNYGYTF. Here the CDR3 DNA reads TGCGCCAGCAGCTCCGCTCCTATAGGACAGGGCCGTAACTATGGCTACACCTTC.

J is TRBJ2-3 and V is TRBV24-1, with 15 bases lining up with TRBD2. J was trimmed by 6 bases and V by 9 bases; bases with no gene match: 0. This CDR3 region has 13 residues. The germline V gene encodes CDR1 KGHDR and CDR2 SFDVKD. CDR3 residues: CATGTSGGDTQYF. The CDR3 DNA follows: TGTGCCACCGGGACTAGCGGGGGGGATACGCAGTATTTT.

This chain uses TRBV3-1 with TRBJ1-2, with a possible D match to TRBD1 (6 bases). The CDR3 runs 17 residues. V was clipped by 6 bases and J by 5 bases, with 25 bases between them. CDR1 and CDR2 from the germline V gene are LGHDT and YNNKEL (reference sequence). The CDR3 sequence: CASSPPSTGRHYYGYTF. The DNA for the CDR3 is TGTGCCAGCAGTCCTCCTTCGACAGGACGGCACTATTATGGCTACACCTTC.

This clonotype was seen a handful of times. This chain connects TRBV7-2 to TRBJ2-5; 8 nucleotides agree with TRBD2. Germline CDR1 is SGHTA and CDR2 is FQGNSA. This CDR3 spans 13 amino acids. J lost 5 bases, V lost 3 bases, and 2 bases had no gene match. Here the CDR3 reads CASSFSSGETQYF. The CDR3 coding sequence is TGTGCCAGCAGCTTTTCTAGCGGGGAGACCCAGTACTTC.

The CDR3 coding sequence is TGCAGTGCTAGAGATGAGGTGACAGGGTGGAGCACAGATACGCAGTATTTT. Its translation is CSARDEVTGWSTDTQYF. V and J are TRBV20-1 and TRBJ2-3; 7 positions match TRBD1. Germline-derived CDR1 and CDR2 are DFQATT and SNEGSKA (reference sequence). V shed 0 bases and J 0 bases; nucleotides not matched to a gene: 9. The CDR3 is 17 residues long.

V usage is TRBV28 and J usage is TRBJ1-6, with D uncertain. Germline CDR1 MDHEN, CDR2 SYDVKM. The CDR3 has 14 amino acids. Trimming cost V 2 bases and J 8 bases, with 10 bases left between them. The CDR3 reads CASSLRITHSPLHF. Here the CDR3 DNA reads TGTGCCAGCAGTTTACGGATAACTCATTCACCCCTCCACTTT.

This clonotype was detected only a few times. The chain combines TRBV6-5 with TRBJ1-3; perhaps TRBD1 as D (5 bases). Germline V gene sequence: CDR1 MNHEY, CDR2 SVGAGI. The V end was cut by 2 bases, the J end by 0 bases, with 17 bases between. The CDR3 contains 18 residues. In nucleotides, the CDR3 is TGTGCCAGCAGTTACGCCAGAGTTAGGGGCGACTCTGGAAACACCATATATTTT. Translated, it gives CASSYARVRGDSGNTIYF.

The J gene is TRBJ1-1, the V gene TRBV28; 10 bases are a match to TRBD1. The trim removed 2 bases at V and 3 bases at J, leaving 15 bases unmatched. The CDR3 runs to 19 residues. Germline V gene data show CDR1 as MDHEN and CDR2 as SYDVKM. Here the CDR3 reads CASSLKGQGLRREDTEAFF. In DNA form, the CDR3 reads TGTGCCAGCAGTTTAAAGGGACAGGGGCTTAGAAGGGAGGACACTGAAGCTTTCTTT. The full variable domain, its missing parts supplied by reference TRBV28 and TRBJ1-1, is DVKVTQSSRYLVKRTGEKVFLECVQDMDHENMFWYRQDPGLGLRLIYFSYDVKMKEKGDIPEGYSVSREKKERFSLILESASTNQTSMYLCASSLKGQGLRREDTEAFFGQGTRLTVV.

V is TRBV7-2 and J is TRBJ1-6; D is unresolved. The CDR3 covers 15 residues. Germline-derived CDR1 and CDR2 are SGHTA and FQGNSA. V lost 0 bases and J lost 8, with 11 bases in between. The DNA of the CDR3 is TGTGCCAGCAGCTTAGCGGCCCTCGTCGATTCACCCCTCCACTTT. It translates to CASSLAALVDSPLHF.

Only a few counts were recorded for this clonotype. This chain links TRBV12-3 or TRBV12-4 with TRBJ2-3; D ambiguous. There are 15 residues in the CDR3. V lost 3 bases and J 3 bases, leaving 13 bases between the germline ends. The CDR3 DNA reads TGTGCCAGCAGTTTTGGGCGCATTGGTACAGATACGCAGTATTTT. Its translation: CASSFGRIGTDTQYF.

J is TRBJ2-2 and V is TRBV2, with 9 bases aligning to TRBD2. There are 15 residues in the CDR3. From germline, CDR1 is SNHLY and CDR2 FYNNEI. The junction had 3 bases not matched to a gene; V was cut back by 7 bases and J by 0 bases. In DNA, the CDR3 is TGTGCCAGCACCCGGACTAGCGCGAACACCGGGGAGCTGTTTTTT. Its translation is CASTRTSANTGELFF.

The V gene is TRBV12-3 or TRBV12-4, the J gene TRBJ2-5; D call uncertain. Trimming pared 7 bases from V and 4 bases from J, leaving 16 bases between. This CDR3 region has 14 residues. The DNA for the CDR3 is TGTGCCAGCACCCAGACTCCGGGCCTAGAGACCCAGTACTTC. Its protein is CASTQTPGLETQYF.

This clonotype was counted ten times or more. V is TRBV11-2 and J is TRBJ1-1; D ambiguous. V gave up 3 bases and J gave up 1 base, with 9 bases separating them. The germline gives CDR1 SGHAT, CDR2 FQNNGV. This CDR3 comprises 14 residues. CDR3 sequence reads: CASSFASRNTEAFF. The CDR3 DNA sequence: TGTGCCAGCAGCTTCGCCAGTCGGAACACTGAAGCTTTCTTT.

V and J are TRBV14 and TRBJ2-7; D is uncertain. The ends were cut back, 0 bases at V and 2 bases at J, with 11 bases in the middle. In germline, CDR1 is SGHDN, CDR2 FVKESK. The CDR3 extends over 15 amino acids. The CDR3 DNA follows: TGTGCCAGCAGCCAAGATTGGGCCCGAGCCTACGAGCAGTACTTC. Amino acids: CASSQDWARAYEQYF.

The V gene is TRBV20-1, the J gene TRBJ1-2, with TRBD1 as a possible D gene (6 bases). The ends were cut back, 4 bases at V and 2 bases at J, with 17 bases in the middle. Germline CDR1 is DFQATT and CDR2 is SNEGSKA (reference sequence). The CDR3 has 15 residues. CDR3 sequence: CSANPRDTSNYGYTF. CDR3 nucleotide sequence: TGCAGTGCTAACCCTCGGGACACCTCAAACTATGGCTACACCTTC.

In this sample, this clonotype turned up a few times. V usage is TRBV29-1 and J usage is TRBJ2-4; D is perhaps TRBD1 (5 bases). CDR1 and CDR2 (germline): SQVTM, ANQGSEA. Trimming pared 5 bases from V and 9 bases from J, leaving 20 bases between. This CDR3 has 14 amino acids. CDR3 sequence reads: CSVSPTASAPIQYF. The CDR3 DNA reads as TGCAGCGTTTCTCCGACAGCCTCCGCCCCCATTCAGTACTTC.

This clonotype appeared many times. The chain carries TRBV6-5 and TRBJ2-3; D not certain. Trimming took 8 bases from V and 2 from J, leaving 5 bases between them. Per germline, CDR1 MNHEY and CDR2 SVGAGI. This CDR3 spans 11 amino acids. The CDR3 bases are TGTGCCAGCGGGAACACAGATACGCAGTATTTT. This codes for CASGNTDTQYF.

This clonotype was detected only once. One junction end does not reproduce the germline sequence, and a read error may be involved. CDR3 loop: CAGSLTWREGNEQFF. The CDR3, as DNA: TGTGCCGGCAGCCTCACTTGGAGGGAGGGCAATGAGCAGTTCTTC. The chain links TRBV7-9 to TRBJ2-1, with 7 bases matching TRBD2. The CDR3 runs to 15 residues. Germline CDR1 and CDR2: SEHNR and FQNEAQ (reference sequence).

The chain employs TRBV6-1 and TRBJ2-7; TRBD2 might be the D (6 bases). Germline-derived CDR1 and CDR2 are MNHNS and SASEGT. V lost 4 bases and J lost 3, with 13 bases in between. This CDR3 has 14 amino acids. CDR3 nucleotide sequence: TGTGCCAGCAGTGCGTGGGGGGAGATCTACGAGCAGTACTTC. Its translation: CASSAWGEIYEQYF.

The V call is TRBV2, the J call TRBJ2-3; no firm D call. The V end was cut by 8 bases, the J end by 3 bases, with 9 bases between. The CDR3 spans 12 residues. Germline lookup yields CDR1 SNHLY and CDR2 FYNNEI. The CDR3 DNA reads as TGTGCCAGCCCGGGTTTAACAGATACGCAGTATTTT. Translating it yields CASPGLTDTQYF.

The gene calls are TRBV20-1 and TRBJ2-5, with TRBD2 matching 12 bases. The V gene's germline CDR1 is DFQATT and CDR2 SNEGSKA (reference sequence). The CDR3 covers 16 residues. Trimming removed 1 base from V and 5 bases from J; junction bases left unmatched: 8. CDR3 region: CSARGLAGDLRETQYF. CDR3 in DNA: TGCAGTGCTAGAGGACTAGCGGGGGATCTCCGGGAGACCCAGTACTTC.

Only a few counts were recorded for this clonotype. This chain joins TRBV13 and TRBJ1-4; D is unclear. The CDR3 consists of 13 residues. Germline V CDR1 and CDR2: PRHDT, FYEKMQ (reference sequence). The V and J ends lost 5 bases and 8 bases respectively, with 12 bases between them. The CDR3 DNA follows: TGTGCCAGCAGCCCAGGATCGGAAGAAAAACTGTTTTTT. It yields the protein CASSPGSEEKLFF.

This clonotype was picked up a small number of times. Here the CDR3 DNA reads TGCAGTGCTAGTCCAGGGCTTAGCAATCAGCCCCAGCATTTT. Amino acid sequence: CSASPGLSNQPQHF. V and J are TRBV20-1 and TRBJ1-5, with a tentative D call TRBD1 (5 bases). CDR1 and CDR2 from the germline V gene are DFQATT and SNEGSKA (reference sequence). V lost 3 bases to trimming and J lost 0 bases, with 9 bases between them. The CDR3 has 14 amino acids.

The chain carries TRBV28 and TRBJ2-3, with D unclear. This CDR3 has 15 amino acids. Trimming took 3 bases from V and 6 from J, leaving 16 bases between them. CDR1 MDHEN and CDR2 SYDVKM come from the germline V gene. The CDR3 coding sequence is TGTGCCAGCAGTTTGAAGGACCCCTGGACGGATACGCAGTATTTT. This encodes CASSLKDPWTDTQYF.